This is a list of T cell receptor beta chains from one sample in a study of control samples from healthy donors and cancer patients. Libraries were prepared by immunoSEQ multiplex PCR; TCRdb keeps only in-frame clonotypes and omits some of them. The repertoire holds some 150,000 clones, with more than 85% as singletons. The sample consisted of blood. The receptors derive from a man aged 45-65 years in good health. CDR3s include the opening cysteine and the closing phenylalanine or tryptophan. The D gene is left open where the match is weak. Clone size is given for some rows only: seen once, a few or many times, or a class if the clone is expanded.

J	D	V	size	CDR3	DNA
TRBJ2-1	TRBD2	TRBV3-1/TRBV3-2	.	CASSSWTSEIGNEQFF	TGTGCCAGCAGCTCTTGGACTAGCGAAATAGGAAATGAGCAGTTCTTC
TRBJ2-7	.	TRBV19	.	CASSAGNYGEQYF	TGTGCCAGTAGTGCCGGGAATTACGGCGAGCAGTACTTC
TRBJ2-7	TRBD2	TRBV11-2	few	CASSLDYRTSGSYEQYF	TGTGCCAGCAGCTTAGATTACCGGACTAGCGGCTCCTACGAGCAGTACTTC
TRBJ2-5	TRBD2	TRBV7-2	once	CASRPTGGGIRETQYF	TGTGCCAGCAGACCCACGGGAGGGGGTATCCGGGAGACCCAGTACTTC
TRBJ2-4	TRBD2	TRBV27	.	CASSNLAEELAKNIQYF	TGTGCCAGCAGTAATCTAGCGGAAGAATTAGCCAAAAACATTCAGTACTTC
TRBJ2-3	.	TRBV19	.	CASSIQGPDTQYF	TGTGCCAGTAGTATTCAGGGTCCAGATACGCAGTATTTT
TRBJ2-3	.	TRBV27	once	CASISRTTQYF	TGTGCCAGCATCTCTCGTACCACGCAGTATTTT
TRBJ1-1	.	TRBV29-1	.	CSARDLPYTEAFF	TGCAGCGCCCGGGACCTGCCGTACACTGAAGCTTTCTTT
TRBJ1-1	.	TRBV30	.	CAWSHGGDTEAFF	TGTGCCTGGAGTCACGGGGGGGACACTGAAGCTTTCTTT
TRBJ2-6	.	TRBV25-1	.	CASSDSGSGAGANVLTF	TGTGCCAGCAGTGACTCAGGGTCGGGGGCTGGGGCCAACGTCCTGACTTTC
TRBJ2-7	.	TRBV5-1	.	CASSWGGAGAGSYEQYF	TGCGCCAGCAGCTGGGGAGGGGCAGGGGCGGGCTCCTACGAGCAGTACTTC
TRBJ1-1	TRBD1	TRBV28	.	CASSPSGGSTEAFF	TGTGCCAGCAGCCCATCAGGGGGGAGCACTGAAGCTTTCTTT
TRBJ2-7	.	TRBV11-2	once	CASSPVGGPYYEQYF	TGTGCCAGCAGCCCTGTAGGGGGACCCTACTACGAGCAGTACTTC
TRBJ1-5	.	TRBV2	few	CASRTMGDQPQHF	TGTGCCAGCAGGACCATGGGGGATCAGCCCCAGCATTTT